This record concerns one T cell receptor beta chain sequence. This CDR3 has 15 amino acids. The germline V gene has CDR1 SGHNT and CDR2 YYREEE (reference sequence). V lost 4 bases and J lost 6, with 17 bases in between. These data come from a study of T cell changes during pregnancy in multiple sclerosis. Some clones are missing from TCRdb's copy, which holds only in-frame ones; the method was immunoSEQ multiplex PCR. The sample includes 50,000 or so clones, 92% of them seen just once. Sequenced material: CD4+ T cells from peripheral blood mononuclear cells, taken after pregnancy. The source is a female donor with multiple sclerosis, enrolled in a pregnancy study. The chain joins TRBV5-4 to TRBJ2-1; D may be TRBD1 (6 bases). The CDR3 loop is CASSPDPGVPNEQFF. The CDR3 nucleotides read TGTGCCAGCAGCCCCGACCCAGGGGTCCCCAATGAGCAGTTCTTC.